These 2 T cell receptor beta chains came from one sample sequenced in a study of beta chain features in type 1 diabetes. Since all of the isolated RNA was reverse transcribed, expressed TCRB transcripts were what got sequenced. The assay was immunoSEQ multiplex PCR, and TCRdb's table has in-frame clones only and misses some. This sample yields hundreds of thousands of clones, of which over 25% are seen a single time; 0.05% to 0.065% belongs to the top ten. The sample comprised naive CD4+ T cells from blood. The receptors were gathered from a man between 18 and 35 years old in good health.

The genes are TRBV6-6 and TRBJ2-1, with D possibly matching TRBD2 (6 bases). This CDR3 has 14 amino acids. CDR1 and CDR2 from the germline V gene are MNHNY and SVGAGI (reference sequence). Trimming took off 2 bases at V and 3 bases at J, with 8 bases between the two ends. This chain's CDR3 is CASSYRAGYNEQFF. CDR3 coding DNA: TGTGCCAGCAGTTACCGAGCGGGCTACAATGAGCAGTTCTTC.

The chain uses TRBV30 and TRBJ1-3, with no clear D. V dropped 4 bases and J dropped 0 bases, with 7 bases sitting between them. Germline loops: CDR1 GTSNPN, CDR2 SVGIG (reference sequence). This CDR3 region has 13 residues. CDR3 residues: CAWIVSSGNTIYF. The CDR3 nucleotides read TGTGCCTGGATTGTCAGCTCTGGAAACACCATATATTTT. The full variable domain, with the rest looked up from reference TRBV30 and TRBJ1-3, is SQTIHQWPATLVQPVGSPLSLECTVEGTSNPNLYWYRQAAGRGLQLLFYSVGIGQISSEVPQNLSASRPQDRQFILSSKKLLLSDSGFYLCAWIVSSGNTIYFGEGSWLTVV.